Sequencing of this T cell receptor (beta chain) was carried out in a study of control samples from healthy donors and cancer patients. Between the trimmed V and J ends, which lost 4 bases and 8 bases, there was a span of 8 bases. This CDR3 is 12 amino acids long. The germline CDR1 and CDR2 sequences are MNHEY and SVGAGI. The method was immunoSEQ multiplex PCR; TCRdb's version includes in-frame clones alone and lacks a portion of them. The sample contains around 130,000 clones, 75% to 95% of which appear only once. J is TRBJ1-4 and V is TRBV6-5, with D unclear. The clonotype was recovered from a man aged 18 to 30 in good health. The sequencing sample was made of blood. CDR3 region: CASSSQGEKLFF. For the CDR3, the DNA is TGTGCCAGCAGTTCCCAAGGAGAAAAACTGTTTTTT.